This entry describes one TCR beta chain. In the authors' methods: Nucleated cell number was recorded as an estimate derived from reference gene primer amplification. Data came from immunoSEQ multiplex PCR; TCRdb stores just in-frame clones and leaves some out. That table gives V, J and clone size, and the DNA gave D and trimming. This table has about 130,000 clones, roughly four fifths appearing once. These data belong to a study of blood T cell repertoires in COVID-19. Study-level information: Sample material is recorded as cDNA or gDNA derived from T cells, B-cell-depleted T cells, or PBMCs.

The J segment lost 3 bases and the V segment lost 1 base, leaving 6 bases of the junction unmatched. The germline V gene has CDR1 LNHNV and CDR2 YYDKDF (reference sequence). This CDR3 has 17 residues. The V and J genes are TRBV15 and TRBJ2-7, with 13 bases that match TRBD2. The specimen sequenced was peripheral blood. The receptor's source is a woman in her forties or fifties with acute or convalescent COVID-19. The CDR3 nucleotides read TGTGCCACCAGCAGAGCGGGACTAGCGGGGAGAGTCTACGAGCAGTACTTC. Translated, it gives CATSRAGLAGRVYEQYF.